Listed below are T cell receptor beta chains from one sample, sequenced in a study of OX40 agonist ivuxolimab in advanced cancers. TCRdb's table, derived via immunoSEQ multiplex PCR, lists solely in-frame clones and lacks some. The table has under 65,000 clones, about 90% seen once. Sequencing used CD4+ or CD8+ T cells sorted from blood, obtained in a trial of the OX40 agonist ivuxolimab. The receptors originated from an adult with an advanced solid tumor such as melanoma, head and neck, liver or kidney cancer. CDR3s include the opening cysteine and the closing phenylalanine or tryptophan. A D gene is named only where the DNA matches it firmly. Size is stated for part of the rows, as once, few or many counts, or as a class when the clone is expanded.

CDR3 DNA,CDR3 protein,J gene,D gene,V gene,clone size
TGTGCCAGCAGTGACCAGGACCTAGTGATCTACGAGCAGTACTTC,CASSDQDLVIYEQYF,TRBJ2-7,NA,TRBV2,NA
TGTGCCAGCAGTGGACAGGCAATGAACACTGAAGCTTTCTTT,CASSGQAMNTEAFF,TRBJ1-1,NA,TRBV6-1,NA
TGTGCCACCCTTCTCGTGGGTGGAGTGGGTGGCTACACCTTC,CATLLVGGVGGYTF,TRBJ1-2,NA,TRBV19,NA
TGTGCCAGTAGTAGCGCGGGGAACCAAGAGACCCAGTACTTC,CASSSAGNQETQYF,TRBJ2-5,NA,TRBV19,NA
TGTGCCAGCAGTCCCGGACAGGCGACCTATGGCTACACCTTC,CASSPGQATYGYTF,TRBJ1-2,TRBD1,TRBV6-6,NA
TGTGCCAGCAGGGCCGGGGGACTCTTGATCATCTACGAGCAGTACTTC,CASRAGGLLIIYEQYF,TRBJ2-7,NA,TRBV2,once
TGTGCCAGCAGATTCGGCAGGGCCTATGGCTACACCTTC,CASRFGRAYGYTF,TRBJ1-2,NA,TRBV6-5,NA
TGTGCCAGCAGCTTCGAACCGGGGGCCTACACCTTC,CASSFEPGAYTF,TRBJ1-2,NA,TRBV7-9,NA
TGTGCCAGCAGCTTAACGGGAGGTACGGGTGGCTACACCTTC,CASSLTGGTGGYTF,TRBJ1-2,NA,TRBV7-3,NA
TGTGCCAGCAGTGGGGGGGGTTTAAGGAAAAACATTCAGTACTTC,CASSGGGLRKNIQYF,TRBJ2-4,TRBD2,TRBV25-1,NA
TGCAGGGCGGGACAGGGGACTGAAGCTTTCTTT,CRAGQGTEAFF,TRBJ1-1,TRBD1,TRBV29-1,few
TGTGCCAGCAGCTTGGACAACCGGGGAGGCTACACCTTC,CASSLDNRGGYTF,TRBJ1-2,NA,TRBV5-5,once
TGTGCCAGCAGCTTACAGTCTAGCGGGGGACGCACAGATACGCAGTATTTT,CASSLQSSGGRTDTQYF,TRBJ2-3,TRBD2,TRBV7-3,NA
TGTGCCAGCAGCTTAGGGGGACAGGGGAGACAAGCTTTCTTT,CASSLGGQGRQAFF,TRBJ1-1,TRBD1,TRBV7-2,NA
TGTGCCAGCAGCCAAGGCATACAGGGCTCTAATGAAAAACTGTTTTTT,CASSQGIQGSNEKLFF,TRBJ1-4,NA,TRBV4-2,NA
TGCGCCAGCAGCTCCAGGGGGATCGGCTACGAGCAGTACTTC,CASSSRGIGYEQYF,TRBJ2-7,TRBD1,TRBV5-1,NA
TGCGCCAGCACGGACGGGAAAAATTCACCCCTCCACTTT,CASTDGKNSPLHF,TRBJ1-6,NA,TRBV10-1,NA
TGTGCCAGCAGCCAGCGGCGGGTATCTGGAAACACCATATATTTT,CASSQRRVSGNTIYF,TRBJ1-3,NA,TRBV4-2,once
TGTGCCAGCAAGAGGGGGTCCGTTAACTATGGCTACACCTTC,CASKRGSVNYGYTF,TRBJ1-2,NA,TRBV27,NA
TGTGCCAGCAGGGGCCCCGGGACTGGGGCGTCGGAGACCCAGTACTTC,CASRGPGTGASETQYF,TRBJ2-5,NA,TRBV6-6,NA
TGTGCCAGCAGTGCTCGACAGAGCTACGAGCAGTACTTC,CASSARQSYEQYF,TRBJ2-7,NA,TRBV27,NA
TGTGCCAGTAGTATTGCCAGGGATGGCTACACCTTC,CASSIARDGYTF,TRBJ1-2,NA,TRBV19,few
TGCGCCAGCAGCCAAGAGGGGCGACTAGCGGGGGGGCTTGCAGAGACCCAGTACTTC,CASSQEGRLAGGLAETQYF,TRBJ2-5,TRBD2,TRBV4-1,NA
TGCGCCAGCAGCTTGGAGGTGGGGACCACTGAAGCTTTCTTT,CASSLEVGTTEAFF,TRBJ1-1,NA,TRBV5-1,NA